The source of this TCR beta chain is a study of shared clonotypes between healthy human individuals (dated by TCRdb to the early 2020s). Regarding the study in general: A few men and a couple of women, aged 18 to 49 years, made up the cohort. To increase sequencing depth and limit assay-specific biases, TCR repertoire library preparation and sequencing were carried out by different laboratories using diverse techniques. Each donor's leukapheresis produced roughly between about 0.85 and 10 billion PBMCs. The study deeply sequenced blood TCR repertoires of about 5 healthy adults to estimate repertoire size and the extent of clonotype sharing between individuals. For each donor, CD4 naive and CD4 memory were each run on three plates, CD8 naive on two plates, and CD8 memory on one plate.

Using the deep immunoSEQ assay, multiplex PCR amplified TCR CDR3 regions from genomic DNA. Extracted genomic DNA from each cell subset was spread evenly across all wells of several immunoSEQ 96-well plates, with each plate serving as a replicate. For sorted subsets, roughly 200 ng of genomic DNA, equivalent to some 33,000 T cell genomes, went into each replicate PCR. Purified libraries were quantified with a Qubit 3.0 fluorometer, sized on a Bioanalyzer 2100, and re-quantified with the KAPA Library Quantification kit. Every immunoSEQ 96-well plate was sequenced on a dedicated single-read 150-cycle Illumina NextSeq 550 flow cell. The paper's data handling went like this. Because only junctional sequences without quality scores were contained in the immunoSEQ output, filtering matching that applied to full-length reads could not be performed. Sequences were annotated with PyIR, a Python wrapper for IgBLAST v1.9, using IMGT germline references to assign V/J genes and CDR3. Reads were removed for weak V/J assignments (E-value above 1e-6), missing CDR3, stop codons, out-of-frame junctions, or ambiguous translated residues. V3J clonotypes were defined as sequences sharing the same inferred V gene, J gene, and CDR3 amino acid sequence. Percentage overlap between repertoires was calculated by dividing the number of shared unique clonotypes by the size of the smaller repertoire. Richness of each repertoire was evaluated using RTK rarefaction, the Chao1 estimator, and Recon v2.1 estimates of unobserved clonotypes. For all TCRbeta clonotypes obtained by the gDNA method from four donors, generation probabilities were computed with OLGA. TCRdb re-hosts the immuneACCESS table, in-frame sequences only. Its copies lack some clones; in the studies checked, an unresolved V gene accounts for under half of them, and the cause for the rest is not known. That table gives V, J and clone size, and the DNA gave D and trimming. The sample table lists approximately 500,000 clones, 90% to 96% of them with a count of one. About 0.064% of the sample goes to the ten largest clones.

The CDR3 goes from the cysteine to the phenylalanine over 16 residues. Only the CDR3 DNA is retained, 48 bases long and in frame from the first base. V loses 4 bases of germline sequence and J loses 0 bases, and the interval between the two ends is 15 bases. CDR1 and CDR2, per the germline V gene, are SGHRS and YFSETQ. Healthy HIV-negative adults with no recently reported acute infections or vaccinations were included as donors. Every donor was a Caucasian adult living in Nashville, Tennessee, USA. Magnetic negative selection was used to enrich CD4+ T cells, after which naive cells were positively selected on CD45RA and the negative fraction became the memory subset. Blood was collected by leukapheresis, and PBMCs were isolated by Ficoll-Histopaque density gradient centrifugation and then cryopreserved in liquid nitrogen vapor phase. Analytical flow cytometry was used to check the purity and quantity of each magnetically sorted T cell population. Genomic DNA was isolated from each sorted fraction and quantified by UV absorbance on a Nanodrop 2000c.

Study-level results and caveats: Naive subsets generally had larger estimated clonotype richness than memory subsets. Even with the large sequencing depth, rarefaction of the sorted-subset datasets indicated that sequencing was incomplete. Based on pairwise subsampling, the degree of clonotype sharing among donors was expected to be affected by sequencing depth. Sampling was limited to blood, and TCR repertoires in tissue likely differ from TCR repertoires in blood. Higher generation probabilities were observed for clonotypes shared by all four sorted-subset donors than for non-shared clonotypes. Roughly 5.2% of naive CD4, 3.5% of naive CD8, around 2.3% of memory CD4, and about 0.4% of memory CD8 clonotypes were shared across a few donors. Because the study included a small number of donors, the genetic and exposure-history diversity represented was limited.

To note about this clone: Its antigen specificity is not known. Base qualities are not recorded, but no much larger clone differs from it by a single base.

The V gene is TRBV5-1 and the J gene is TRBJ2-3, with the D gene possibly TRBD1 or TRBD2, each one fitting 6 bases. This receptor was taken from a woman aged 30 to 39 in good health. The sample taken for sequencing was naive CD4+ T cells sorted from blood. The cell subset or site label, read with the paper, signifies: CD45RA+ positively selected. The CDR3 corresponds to CASSQNQGTSTDTQYF. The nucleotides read TGCGCCAGCAGCCAGAACCAGGGGACTAGCACAGATACGCAGTATTTT.